These 17 T cell receptor beta chains were all obtained from the same sample, sequenced in a study of T cell changes during pregnancy in multiple sclerosis. Using immunoSEQ multiplex PCR, the repertoire was profiled, and TCRdb retains in-frame clones only, with some absent. This sample has almost 20,000 clones, with roughly 87% found just once. The source material was CD8+ T cells from peripheral blood mononuclear cells, sampled in the second trimester of pregnancy. These receptors all come from a female donor in good health, enrolled as a control in a pregnancy study.

On this clone: This sample includes further DNA sequences coding for the same CDR3. This rearrangement joins TRBV5-1 to TRBJ2-7; TRBD1 might be the D (6 bases). Germline V gives CDR1 SGHRS, CDR2 YFSETQ. This CDR3 is built from 14 residues. The V end lost 8 bases, the J end lost 0 bases, and 15 bases lay between the germline ends. DNA for the CDR3: TGCGCCAGTAGCCCCGGGACAAACTCCTACGAGCAGTACTTC. Protein: CASSPGTNSYEQYF. The complete variable domain, with remaining parts taken from reference TRBV5-1 and TRBJ2-7, reads KAGVTQTPRYLIKTRGQQVTLSCSPISGHRSVSWYQQTPGQGLQFLFEYFSETQRNKGNFPGRFSGRQFSNSRSEMNVSTLELGDSALYLCASSPGTNSYEQYFGPGTRLTVT.

The chain links TRBV4-2 to TRBJ2-3; TRBD2 matches at 9 bases. Germline V gives CDR1 LGHNA, CDR2 YNFKEQ. The V and J ends lost 1 base and 6 bases, in that order; junction bases with no gene match: 8. CDR3 length: 16 residues. In DNA, the CDR3 is TGTGCCAGCAGCCAAGGGGAGGGCGGGGGGGCGGATACGCAGTATTTT. Translating it yields CASSQGEGGGADTQYF.

The rearrangement links TRBV11-2 to TRBJ1-2, with D maybe TRBD1 (6 bases). The CDR3 runs to 15 residues. V shed 7 bases and J shed 3 bases, with 18 bases lying between them. The germline V gene has CDR1 SGHAT and CDR2 FQNNGV. CDR3 amino acids: CASNLNWDNYYGYTF. DNA for the CDR3: TGTGCCAGCAACCTAAACTGGGACAACTACTATGGCTACACCTTC. Drawing the rest from reference TRBV11-2 and TRBJ1-2, the complete variable domain is EAGVAQSPRYKIIEKRQSVAFWCNPISGHATLYWYQQILGQGPKLLIQFQNNGVVDDSQLPKDRFSAERLKGVDSTLKIQPAKLEDSAVYLCASNLNWDNYYGYTFGSGTRLTVV.

J is TRBJ1-1 and V is TRBV27, with 7 bases matching TRBD1. This CDR3 region has 14 residues. CDR1 and CDR2 (germline): MNHEY, SMNVEV (reference sequence). After removal of 3 bases from V and 0 bases from J, the junction contained 1 base not matched to a gene. The CDR3 is CASSFQGVNTEAFF. DNA for the CDR3: TGTGCCAGCAGTTTTCAGGGGGTGAACACTGAAGCTTTCTTT.

The chain joins TRBV6-7 to TRBJ2-7; TRBD2 aligns across 7 bases. TRBV6-7 is assigned to the ORF class and has an uncertain function. V gave up 9 bases and J gave up 5 bases; unmatched junction bases: 4. The CDR3 is made up of 11 amino acids. The CDR3 nucleotides are TGTGCCAGGGGGGGGGACCACGAGCAGTACTTC. It codes for CARGGDHEQYF.

The gene calls are TRBV27 and TRBJ2-5; 7 nucleotides match TRBD1. This CDR3 is 16 amino acids long. Trimming cost V 1 base and J 2 bases; bases outside gene matches: 7. Germline-derived CDR1 and CDR2 are MNHEY and SMNVEV (reference sequence). The CDR3 DNA follows: TGTGCCAGCAGTTTATTCCCGGGACAGTCACAAGAGACCCAGTACTTC. It encodes CASSLFPGQSQETQYF.

This chain links TRBV11-3 with TRBJ2-1; 7 nucleotides match TRBD1. Germline CDR1 reads SGHNT; CDR2 reads YENEEA. The V and J ends lost 0 bases and 2 bases, in that order; junction bases with no gene match: 4. The CDR3 loop spans 16 amino acids. CDR3 nucleotide sequence: TGTGCCAGCAGCTTAGAAACCGGGACAGCCTACAATGAGCAGTTCTTC. Its protein product is CASSLETGTAYNEQFF.

This clone was seen only once. V gene TRBV4-1 combines with J gene TRBJ1-2, with 10 bases lining up with TRBD1. The CDR3 is 16 residues long. Germline-derived CDR1 and CDR2 are MGHRA and YSYEKL. V lost 3 bases, J lost 6 bases, and 10 bases stayed unmatched. The CDR3 protein is CASSHLRQGAKNGYTF. The CDR3 nucleotides read TGCGCCAGCAGCCACCTCAGACAGGGGGCTAAGAATGGCTACACCTTC.

CDR3 nucleotide sequence: TGTGCCAGTACCCCGGGAGTCTCTGGAAACACCATATATTTT. Translation gives CASTPGVSGNTIYF. The chain employs TRBV19 and TRBJ1-3, with D hard to call. The germline V gene has CDR1 LNHDA and CDR2 SQIVND (reference sequence). This CDR3 has 14 amino acids. Between the trimmed V and J ends, which lost 7 bases and 0 bases, there was a span of 10 bases.

The chain is built from TRBV28 and TRBJ2-7; tentative D call: TRBD1 (6 bases). Germline-derived CDR1 and CDR2 are MDHEN and SYDVKM. The CDR3 has 13 amino acids. V dropped 6 bases and J dropped 5 bases, with 14 bases sitting between them. CDR3 DNA sequence: TGTGCCAGCAGCCAATGGGACATAAACGAGCAGTACTTC. As protein: CASSQWDINEQYF.

The V gene is TRBV30, the J gene TRBJ2-1; 14 bases align to TRBD2. Germline V gene sequence: CDR1 GTSNPN, CDR2 SVGIG (reference sequence). This CDR3 is built from 16 residues. V lost 4 bases to trimming and J lost 4 bases; unmatched junction nucleotides: 6. CDR3 coding DNA: TGTGCCTGGAAACCGGGACTAGCGGGGGTATACAATGAGCAGTTCTTC. This codes for CAWKPGLAGVYNEQFF.

The chain couples TRBV7-2 to TRBJ2-1, with D perhaps TRBD2 (6 bases). Germline values: CDR1 SGHTA, CDR2 FQGNSA. The CDR3 covers 19 residues. The germline V and J ends were trimmed by 0 bases and 0 bases, with 18 bases remaining between them. The CDR3 nucleotides are TGTGCCAGCAGCTTAGCCCCCGGAGGGGCAGCCAGCTCCTACAATGAGCAGTTCTTC. Translating gives CASSLAPGGAASSYNEQFF.

The rearrangement links TRBV7-9 to TRBJ2-7; 8 nucleotides align to TRBD1. The CDR3 runs to 15 residues. Per germline, CDR1 SEHNR and CDR2 FQNEAQ (reference sequence). V was pared by 0 bases and J by 3 bases, with 4 bases of the junction left unmatched. The CDR3 sequence is CASSLAQGADYEQYF. The CDR3, as DNA: TGTGCCAGCAGCTTAGCTCAGGGGGCCGACTACGAGCAGTACTTC.

This clone was seen a single time. The junction departs from germline at one end; a sequencing error may be responsible. The chain is built from TRBV11-2 and TRBJ2-5; D gene unclear. Germline CDR1 reads SGHAT; CDR2 reads FQNNGV. This CDR3 comprises 9 residues. CDR3 loop: CASSPPLDF. CDR3 coding DNA: TGTGCCAGCAGCCCCCCTCTAGACTTC. The whole variable domain, filled in from reference TRBV11-2 and TRBJ2-5, reads EAGVAQSPRYKIIEKRQSVAFWCNPISGHATLYWYQQILGQGPKLLIQFQNNGVVDDSQLPKDRFSAERLKGVDSTLKIQPAKLEDSAVYLCASSPPLDFGPGTRLLVL.

The V and J genes are TRBV11-2 and TRBJ2-7; D is uncertain. V dropped 1 base and J dropped 4 bases, with 8 bases sitting between them. The CDR3 spans 13 residues. Germline V gene lookup returns CDR1 SGHAT and CDR2 FQNNGV. The DNA for the CDR3 is TGTGCCAGCAGCTTAGTTAGGAGTTACGAGCAGTACTTC. As protein: CASSLVRSYEQYF.

J is TRBJ2-1 and V is TRBV2; D might be TRBD1 (6 bases). Per germline, CDR1 SNHLY and CDR2 FYNNEI. The V end lost 7 bases, the J end lost 0 bases, and 10 bases lay between the germline ends. CDR3 length: 14 residues. The CDR3 sequence: CASIRGSSYNEQFF. Written as DNA, the CDR3 is TGTGCCAGCATAAGGGGGAGCTCCTACAATGAGCAGTTCTTC. Full variable domain (missing parts from reference TRBV2 and TRBJ2-1): EPEVTQTPSHQVTQMGQEVILRCVPISNHLYFYWYRQILGQKVEFLVSFYNNEISEKSEIFDDQFSVERPDGSNFTLKIRSTKLEDSAMYFCASIRGSSYNEQFFGPGTRLTVL.

This clone was observed a few times. The chain couples TRBV4-1 to TRBJ1-1; the D is unclear. CDR1 is MGHRA, CDR2 YSYEKL, per germline. The CDR3 is made up of 12 amino acids. Trimming removed 1 base at V and 8 bases at J, with 8 bases between. CDR3 sequence reads: CASSQGASEAFF. CDR3 bases: TGCGCCAGCAGCCAAGGCGCTAGCGAAGCTTTCTTT.